A single sample is the source of the 17 T cell receptor beta chains below, sequenced in a study of cytomegalovirus exposure and HLA in healthy donors (TCRdb year 2017). Library creation used the immunoSEQ multiplex PCR assay. For the multiplex PCR, a mixture combining 60 forward primers for TCR Vbeta segments and 13 reverse primers for TCR Jbeta segments was used. What TCRdb holds here is the immuneACCESS table cut down to in-frame rearrangements. Part of the clones is not present; checked against another copy, under half of the missing clones reflect an unresolved V gene, and the others are unexplained. This sample lists some 160,000 clones; 80% to 85% were detected once. Together, the top ten hold under 3% of the sample. The source material was PBMCs. All receptors derive from a male donor in good health and CMV-seronegative.

The chain employs TRBV20-1 and TRBJ1-2; D not resolved. CDR1 DFQATT and CDR2 SNEGSKA come from the germline V gene (reference sequence). The CDR3 totals 11 residues. Trimming left V 7 bases short and J 4 bases short, with 10 bases between. CDR3: CSVGSTYGYTF. DNA for the CDR3: TGCAGTGTGGGCAGCACCTATGGCTACACCTTC.

This chain connects TRBV2 to TRBJ1-5; 12 nucleotides line up with TRBD1. Germline V gives CDR1 SNHLY, CDR2 FYNNEI. CDR3 length equals 15 residues. V shed 3 bases and J 10 bases; nucleotides not matched to a gene: 7. This chain's CDR3 is CASSDWGTGGEPQHF. CDR3 nucleotides: TGTGCCAGCAGTGATTGGGGGACAGGGGGCGAACCCCAGCATTTT.

The chain is built from TRBV4-3 and TRBJ2-1, with D perhaps TRBD1 (5 bases). The CDR3 contains 15 residues. Deletions cut 2 bases from V and 6 bases from J, with 14 bases between. Germline values: CDR1 LGHNA, CDR2 YSLEER. For the CDR3, the DNA is TGCGCCAGCAGCCAACAATGGGCAGGGATCAATGAGCAGTTCTTC. It codes for CASSQQWAGINEQFF.

The rearrangement uses TRBV5-4 and TRBJ1-1, with TRBD1 matching over 7 bases. This CDR3 is 15 amino acids long. V lost 7 bases, J lost 0 bases, and 9 bases stayed unmatched. Per the germline V gene, CDR1 is SGHNT and CDR2 is YYREEE (reference sequence). For the CDR3, the DNA is TGTGCCAGCTCCCAAGGGGGCGGTCTGAACACTGAAGCTTTCTTT. Its protein is CASSQGGGLNTEAFF.

V and J are TRBV6-1 and TRBJ2-5, with D tentatively TRBD1 (6 bases). The germline gives CDR1 MNHNS, CDR2 SASEGT. The CDR3 extends over 16 amino acids. Trimming shortened V by 3 bases and J by 9 bases, and 23 bases separated the two germline ends. CDR3: CASSDDKGETQDAQYF. CDR3 DNA sequence: TGTGCCAGCAGTGATGACAAGGGGGAAACCCAAGACGCCCAGTACTTC.

The chain carries TRBV10-3 and TRBJ2-1; D might be TRBD2 (6 bases). The germline V gene has CDR1 ENHRY and CDR2 SYGVKD. V was cut by 4 bases and J by 6 bases, with 13 bases left in between. The CDR3 is 14 amino acids. The CDR3 here is CAISGFLEGNEQFF. CDR3 sequence (DNA): TGTGCCATCAGTGGGTTTTTGGAGGGCAATGAGCAGTTCTTC.

The chain is built from TRBV19 and TRBJ2-5, with D possibly being TRBD2 (7 bases). Germline V gene sequence: CDR1 LNHDA, CDR2 SQIVND (reference sequence). V was cut by 5 bases and J by 5 bases, with 18 bases left in between. This CDR3 contains 15 residues. The CDR3, as DNA: TGTGCCAGTAGTCCCAGGGGAGGGATGTTGGAGACCCAGTACTTC. Its protein is CASSPRGGMLETQYF. Drawing the rest from reference TRBV19 and TRBJ2-5, the complete variable domain is DGGITQSPKYLFRKEGQNVTLSCEQNLNHDAMYWYRQDPGQGLRLIYYSQIVNDFQKGDIAEGYSVSREKKESFPLTVTSAQKNPTAFYLCASSPRGGMLETQYFGPGTRLLVL.

This clone came up once. The V call is TRBV5-1, the J call TRBJ2-4; TRBD1 matches at 7 bases. The CDR3 has 16 residues. The V gene end was trimmed by 0 bases and the J gene end by 2 bases; junction bases not matched to a gene: 5. Germline V gives CDR1 SGHRS, CDR2 YFSETQ. CDR3 bases: TGCGCCAGCAGCTTGGCCAACAGGGGAACCAAAAACATTCAGTACTTC. This encodes CASSLANRGTKNIQYF. Full variable domain (rest looked up from reference TRBV5-1 and TRBJ2-4): KAGVTQTPRYLIKTRGQQVTLSCSPISGHRSVSWYQQTPGQGLQFLFEYFSETQRNKGNFPGRFSGRQFSNSRSEMNVSTLELGDSALYLCASSLANRGTKNIQYFGAGTRLSVL.

V is TRBV30 and J is TRBJ1-2, with 8 bases fitting TRBD1. Looked up from germline, CDR1 is GTSNPN and CDR2 is SVGIG (reference sequence). Trimming took 3 bases from V and 1 from J; bases not matched to a gene: 4. This CDR3 is built from 14 residues. The CDR3 region has the DNA TGTGCCTGGAGCCAGACAGGGGTTAACTATGGCTACACCTTC. Translation: CAWSQTGVNYGYTF.

J is TRBJ2-5 and V is TRBV6-1; maybe TRBD2 (6 bases). With the DNA end fitting TRBJ2-7 better, the J assignment may be wrong. CDR1 and CDR2 (germline): MNHNS, SASEGT. The length of the CDR3 is 15 residues. The CDR3 reads CASSETREAAYEQYF. DNA of the CDR3: TGTGCCAGCAGTGAAACAAGGGAGGCAGCCTACGAGCAGTACTTC.

The J gene is TRBJ1-2, the V gene TRBV6-1; 8 nucleotides align to TRBD1. Germline CDR1 and CDR2: MNHNS and SASEGT. This CDR3 is built from 12 residues. J was trimmed by 8 bases and V by 8 bases; bases with no gene match: 7. This CDR3 is CASAWDRSGYTF. The CDR3 DNA reads TGTGCCAGCGCTTGGGACAGGTCCGGCTACACCTTC.

In its sample, this clone was seen once. DNA of the CDR3: TGTGCCAGCAGCTTAAATAAAGGGAGTGGTACTGGAAACACCATATATTTT. Translation gives CASSLNKGSGTGNTIYF. The chain couples TRBV7-2 to TRBJ1-3; D unresolved. Germline V gives CDR1 SGHTA, CDR2 FQGNSA. The CDR3 spans 17 residues. Trimming pared 2 bases from V and 2 bases from J, leaving 16 bases between.

V usage is TRBV29-1 and J usage is TRBJ2-5, with TRBD1 as a possible D gene (5 bases). The CDR3 covers 15 residues. Germline CDR1 is SQVTM and CDR2 is ANQGSEA. V was pared by 0 bases and J by 13 bases, with 24 bases between. The CDR3 sequence is CSVEDRFRMGQGRYF. The DNA for the CDR3 is TGCAGCGTTGAAGATCGCTTCCGTATGGGGCAGGGTCGGTACTTC.

V usage is TRBV6-6 and J usage is TRBJ1-4; no definite D call. The CDR3 spans 12 residues. The V gene's germline CDR1 is MNHNY and CDR2 SVGAGI (reference sequence). The V and J ends lost 7 bases and 5 bases respectively, with 8 bases between them. CDR3 bases: TGTGCCAGCAAGCGAGGGAATGAAAAACTGTTTTTT. Translation gives CASKRGNEKLFF.

The chain uses TRBV18 and TRBJ1-4, with D maybe TRBD1 (5 bases). Trimming left V 4 bases short and J 3 bases short, with 21 bases between. Germline-derived CDR1 and CDR2 are KGHSH and LQKENI. The CDR3 is made up of 18 amino acids. The CDR3 sequence is CASSLLSTAGSANEKLFF. Written as DNA, the CDR3 is TGTGCCAGCTCACTTCTGTCGACAGCCGGATCGGCTAATGAAAAACTGTTTTTT.

The chain joins TRBV21-1 to TRBJ1-1; TRBD1 was called by the table and not checked on the DNA. TRBV21-1 is assigned pseudogene status. This CDR3 has 13 residues. In DNA form, the CDR3 reads TGTGCCATTTCGGACACAACAAACACTGAAGCTTTCTTT. Translated, it gives CAISDTTNTEAFF.

The rearrangement uses TRBV10-3 and TRBJ1-1, with 9 bases fitting TRBD1. Germline V gene sequence: CDR1 ENHRY, CDR2 SYGVKD. V lost 4 bases to trimming and J lost 0 bases; unmatched junction nucleotides: 3. The CDR3 extends over 15 amino acids. The CDR3: CAISATGGMNTEAFF. In DNA, the CDR3 is TGTGCCATCAGTGCGACAGGGGGAATGAACACTGAAGCTTTCTTT.